The clone carrying this T cell receptor (beta chain) showed up many times. Its antigen is unknown. This CDR3 has 15 residues. Trimming stripped 5 bases from V and 0 bases from J, with 11 bases between. The germline V gene has CDR1 DFQATT and CDR2 SNEGSKA (reference sequence). The TCR cDNA carried a universal primer site and UMIs from 5'RACE template switching. Each CDR3 protein is one row after TCRdb ran MiXCR on the 5' RACE reads. This sample has some 250,000 distinct CDR3 sequences; less than 9% occur once, and the top ten carry over 0.65%. The data were obtained in a study of T cells after yellow fever vaccination. Findings of the study overall: The CD4 and CD8 compartments had a small share of their clonotypes in common. Weaker overall, the secondary response nonetheless peaked faster (day 5 versus 15).

The rearrangement uses TRBV20-1 and TRBJ2-6; TRBD1 might be the D (5 bases). The specimen was CD4+ T cells sorted from PBMCs, collected 15 days after the yellow fever booster vaccination. The sequence was obtained from a man aged 30 to 45 who received the YFV17D yellow fever vaccine. CDR3 sequence: CSAVDITSGANVLTF. The CDR3 nucleotides read TGCAGTGCTGTGGACATCACCTCTGGGGCCAACGTCCTGACTTTC.